The TCR beta chain described here comes from a study of blood T cell repertoires in COVID-19. The wider study: COVID-19 samples from acute and convalescent phases originated in the United States, Italy and Spain. PBMCs, B-cell-depleted T cells, or T cells were the source of the cDNA or gDNA that made up the material.

The J segment lost 3 bases and the V segment lost 4 bases, leaving 3 bases of the junction unmatched. The CDR3 consists of 16 residues. Germline assignment: CDR1 KGHDR and CDR2 SFDVKD. As processed by the authors: Cell counts per sample came from amplifying reference gene primers. Sequencing was performed with immunoSEQ multiplex PCR; in TCRdb, only in-frame clones are kept and a portion is missing. The V and J calls and clone size were taken over from that table, and D and trimming were inferred from the DNA. The sample has around 210,000 clones, roughly nine tenths seen once. This TCR derives from a woman aged 70 to 79 with acute or convalescent COVID-19. Sample: peripheral blood. The rearrangement links TRBV24-1 to TRBJ2-3, with 13 bases that match TRBD2. The CDR3 coding sequence is TGTGCCACCAGTGACCGACTAGCGGGAGGTACAGATACGCAGTATTTT. It translates to CATSDRLAGGTDTQYF.